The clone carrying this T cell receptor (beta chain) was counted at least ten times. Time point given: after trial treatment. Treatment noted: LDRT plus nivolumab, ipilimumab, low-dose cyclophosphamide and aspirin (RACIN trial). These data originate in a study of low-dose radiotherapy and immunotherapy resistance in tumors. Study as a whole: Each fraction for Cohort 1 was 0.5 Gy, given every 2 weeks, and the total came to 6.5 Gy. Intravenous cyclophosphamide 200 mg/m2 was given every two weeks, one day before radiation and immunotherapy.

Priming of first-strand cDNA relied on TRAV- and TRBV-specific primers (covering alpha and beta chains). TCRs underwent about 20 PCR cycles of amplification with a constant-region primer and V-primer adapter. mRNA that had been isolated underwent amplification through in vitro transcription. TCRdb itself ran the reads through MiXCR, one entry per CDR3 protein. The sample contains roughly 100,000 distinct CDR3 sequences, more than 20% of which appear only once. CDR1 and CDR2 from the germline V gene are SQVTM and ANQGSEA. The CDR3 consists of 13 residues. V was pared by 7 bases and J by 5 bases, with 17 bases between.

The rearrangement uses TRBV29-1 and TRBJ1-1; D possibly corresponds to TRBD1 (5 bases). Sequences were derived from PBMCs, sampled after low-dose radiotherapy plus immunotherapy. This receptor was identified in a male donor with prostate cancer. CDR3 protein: CSATNNPGTEAFF. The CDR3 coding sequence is TGCAGCGCCACAAATAACCCAGGGACTGAAGCTTTCTTT.